What follows is one T cell receptor beta chain and its context. What it binds is unknown. Just one base apart from a much larger clone, this may be a read error. A constant-region primer served to make TCR beta cDNA from approximately 490 ng total RNA. Three nested multiplex PCR rounds, a slightly modified ARM-PCR, produced the libraries for TCR beta. Investigators reported that the first two PCR rounds, at around 9 cycles each, used TRBV1-TRBV30 forward primers with a C-beta reverse primer. One entry per CDR3 protein results from TCRdb running MiXCR on the multiplex PCR reads. The data hold approximately 99,000 distinct CDR3 sequences, with roughly 69% observed a single time. Each 20-30 mg portion of unsorted bulk tissue served as the source for co-extraction of RNA and DNA. HBV chronically infected the treatment-naive patients. These data originate in a study of tumor-infiltrating lymphocytes in primary liver carcinoma. General study findings and limits: Tumor tissue displayed a significantly greater top-250-clone fraction than blood (p = 0.039). Just about 7.5-25% of leading clones were found in every one of five regions.

The CDR3 is 17 residues long. Germline CDR1 MDHEN, CDR2 SYDVKM. The chain links TRBV28 to TRBJ2-7; 9 bases are shared with TRBD1. The specimen sequenced was liver tumor tissue from sampling region 5. Subset specified: tumor region T5, tumor centre. The sequence was obtained from an older woman with primary liver carcinoma and hepatitis B virus infection. CDR3 amino acids: CACSLGLPGQGRLRWYF. In nucleotides, the CDR3 is TGTGCCTGCAGTTTAGGACTACCGGGACAGGGCCGGCTTAGGTGGTACTTC. The complete variable domain, with remaining parts taken from reference TRBV28 and TRBJ2-7, reads DVKVTQSSRYLVKRTGEKVFLECVQDMDHENMFWYRQDPGLGLRLIYFSYDVKMKEKGDIPEGYSVSREKKERFSLILESASTNQTSMYLCACSLGLPGQGRLRWYFGPGTRLTVT.